The clone carrying this T cell receptor (beta chain) appeared a few times. Antigen specificity is unknown. Germline and junction disagree at one end, which may indicate a read error. The data were obtained in a study of T cells in Graves' hyperthyroidism and ophthalmopathy. Germline V gives CDR1 SGHDN, CDR2 FVKESK. The CDR3 contains 19 residues. Study results and caveats: For ophthalmopathy, model prediction preceded onset by a median about 6.2 months.

RNA transcripts gave rise to amplified TCR beta CDR3 regions. The study used the HTBI primer set for a first-round RT-PCR of the TCR CDR3. TCRdb recomputed calls from the multiplex PCR reads with MiXCR, one row per CDR3 protein. The data hold 730,000 or so distinct CDR3 sequences, with around 20% observed a single time. Clinical symptoms, serum thyroxine, TRAb, thyroid ultrasound and orbital computed tomography informed diagnoses. The source of the PBMCs was approximately 10 ml of fresh peripheral blood. The origin of this receptor is a woman in her 50s with Graves' hyperthyroidism that later progressed to Graves' ophthalmopathy. Source material: blood. This rearrangement joins TRBV14 to TRBJ2-1; a possible D gene is TRBD1 (7 bases). CDR3 protein: CASSQDIGRGASPYNGQFF. The CDR3 DNA reads as TGTGCCAGCAGCCAAGATATCGGCAGGGGGGCCTCCCCTTACAATGGGCAGTTCTTC.